This TCR beta chain was recorded in a study of blood T cell repertoires in COVID-19. Per the study methods: Amplifying reference gene primers gave estimates of nucleated cell counts. Method: immunoSEQ multiplex PCR; TCRdb's copy keeps in-frame clones and lacks some. V and J calls plus clone size are reproduced from that table; the DNA served to infer D and trimming. The table has around 200,000 clones, roughly 85% seen once. V dropped 4 bases and J dropped 6; count of bases not matched to a gene: 4. The CDR3 has 14 residues. Looked up from germline, CDR1 is KGHSH and CDR2 is LQKENI. The sample comprised PBMCs or T cells enriched from blood (not recorded which). This TCR was recovered from a man aged 35 to 55 who had recovered from COVID-19. This chain links TRBV18 with TRBJ2-7, with 12 bases lining up with TRBD1. This CDR3 reads CASSRGTGGIEQYF. Here the CDR3 DNA reads TGTGCCAGCTCACGTGGGACAGGGGGCATCGAGCAGTACTTC. Combining the CDR3 with reference TRBV18 and TRBJ2-7 gives the whole variable domain NAGVMQNPRHLVRRRGQEARLRCSPMKGHSHVYWYRQLPEEGLKFMVYLQKENIIDESGMPKERFSAEFPKEGPSILRIQQVVRGDSAAYFCASSRGTGGIEQYFGPGTRLTVT.